This T cell receptor beta chain was recorded in a study of blood T cell repertoires in COVID-19. About the study: Collection of acute and convalescent COVID-19 samples took place in the United States, Italy and Spain.

Germline assignment: CDR1 LNHNV and CDR2 YYDKDF (reference sequence). The CDR3 loop spans 16 amino acids. V trimming: 1 base; J trimming: 5 bases; junction bases outside the gene matches: 11. The table lists this clone with a count of one. The repertoire was sequenced with immunoSEQ multiplex PCR; TCRdb's copy has only in-frame clones and lacks some. The table lists around 70,000 clones, 75% to 90% of them singletons. This TCR was recovered from a man over 45 with COVID-19, enrolled during active disease. The sample comprised peripheral blood. This chain links TRBV15 with TRBJ2-7; 7 bases fit TRBD2. CDR3 region: CATSRGTAGLWNEQYF. Here the CDR3 DNA reads TGTGCCACCAGCAGAGGAACGGCGGGACTATGGAACGAGCAGTACTTC.